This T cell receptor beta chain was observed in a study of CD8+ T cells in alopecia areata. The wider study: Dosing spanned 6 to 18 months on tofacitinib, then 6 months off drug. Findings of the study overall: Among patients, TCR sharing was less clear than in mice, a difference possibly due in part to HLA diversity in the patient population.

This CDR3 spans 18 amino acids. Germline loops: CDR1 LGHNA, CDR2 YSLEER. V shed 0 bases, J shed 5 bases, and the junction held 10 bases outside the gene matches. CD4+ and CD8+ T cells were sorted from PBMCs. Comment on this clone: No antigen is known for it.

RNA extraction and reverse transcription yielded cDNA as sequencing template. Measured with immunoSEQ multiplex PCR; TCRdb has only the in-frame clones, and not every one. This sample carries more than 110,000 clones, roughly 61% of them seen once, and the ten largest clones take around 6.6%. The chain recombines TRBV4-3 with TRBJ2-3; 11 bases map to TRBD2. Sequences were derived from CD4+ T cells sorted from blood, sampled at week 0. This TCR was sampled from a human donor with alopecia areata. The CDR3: CASSQDFRSGGARDTQYF. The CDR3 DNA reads TGCGCCAGCAGCCAAGATTTCCGTAGCGGGGGGGCGCGAGATACGCAGTATTTT.